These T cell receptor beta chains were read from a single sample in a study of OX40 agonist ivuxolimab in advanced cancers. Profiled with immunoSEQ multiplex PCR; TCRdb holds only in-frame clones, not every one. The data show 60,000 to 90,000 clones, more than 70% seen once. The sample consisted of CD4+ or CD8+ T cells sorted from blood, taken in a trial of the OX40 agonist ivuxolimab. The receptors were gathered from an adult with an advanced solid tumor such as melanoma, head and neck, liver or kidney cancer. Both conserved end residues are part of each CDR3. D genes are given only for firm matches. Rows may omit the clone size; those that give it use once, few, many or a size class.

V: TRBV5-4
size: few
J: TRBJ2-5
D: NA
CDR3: CASSSGRGRDGETQYF
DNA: TGTGCCAGCAGCTCGGGTCGGGGGCGAGACGGCGAGACCCAGTACTTC

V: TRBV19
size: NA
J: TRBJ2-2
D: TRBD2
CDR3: CASSIDSGTSGNTGELFF
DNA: TGTGCCAGTAGTATAGATTCCGGGACTAGCGGGAACACCGGGGAGCTGTTTTTT

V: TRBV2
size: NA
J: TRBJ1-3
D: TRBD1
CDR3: CASSRGGYSGNTIYF
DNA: TGTGCCAGCAGTCGAGGGGGCTACTCTGGAAACACCATATATTTT

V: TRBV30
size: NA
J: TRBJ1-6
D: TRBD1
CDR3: CAWRRDRGVSPLHF
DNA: TGTGCCTGGAGGAGGGACAGGGGGGTTTCACCCCTCCACTTT

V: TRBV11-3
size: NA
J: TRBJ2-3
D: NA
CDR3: CASSPPTDTQYF
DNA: TGTGCCAGCAGCCCACCTACCGATACGCAGTATTTT

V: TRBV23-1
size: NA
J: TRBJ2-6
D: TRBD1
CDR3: CASRDSRSGANVLTF
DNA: TGCGCCAGCCGGGACAGTCGCTCTGGGGCCAACGTCCTGACTTTC

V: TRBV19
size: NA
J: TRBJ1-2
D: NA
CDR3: CASRSKVGGDPGGYTF
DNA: TGTGCCAGTAGGTCCAAGGTTGGGGGAGATCCGGGTGGCTACACCTTC

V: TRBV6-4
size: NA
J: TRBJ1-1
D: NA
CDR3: CASSEPGQGGGNTEAFF
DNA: TGTGCCAGCAGTGAACCGGGACAAGGGGGGGGGAACACTGAAGCTTTCTTT

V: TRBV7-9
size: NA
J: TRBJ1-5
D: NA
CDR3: CASSSGTNQPQHF
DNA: TGTGCCAGCAGCTCAGGGACCAATCAGCCCCAGCATTTT

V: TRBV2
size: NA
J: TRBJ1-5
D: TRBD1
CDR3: CASSEQTGIRQPQHF
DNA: TGTGCCAGCAGTGAGCAGACAGGGATTCGTCAGCCCCAGCATTTT

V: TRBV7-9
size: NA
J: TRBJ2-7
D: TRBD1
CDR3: CASSQGQVWPYEQYF
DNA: TGTGCCAGCAGCCAAGGACAGGTTTGGCCCTACGAGCAGTACTTC

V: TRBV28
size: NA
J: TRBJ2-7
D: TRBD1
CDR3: CASTRVDRGYEQYF
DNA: TGTGCCAGCACCAGGGTGGACAGGGGCTACGAGCAGTACTTC

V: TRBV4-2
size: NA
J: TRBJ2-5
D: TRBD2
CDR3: CASSQVWIETGTREETQYF
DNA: TGTGCCAGCAGCCAAGTCTGGATCGAAACCGGGACTAGAGAAGAGACCCAGTACTTC

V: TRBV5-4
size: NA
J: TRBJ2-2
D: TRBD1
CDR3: CASSNRQGDSGELFF
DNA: TGTGCCAGCAGCAACCGACAGGGGGACAGCGGGGAGCTGTTTTTT

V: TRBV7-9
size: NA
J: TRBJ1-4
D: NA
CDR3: CASSFGNGEKLFF
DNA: TGTGCCAGCAGCTTTGGAAACGGTGAAAAACTGTTTTTT

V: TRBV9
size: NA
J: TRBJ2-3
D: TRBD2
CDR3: CASSFRTSGGDTQYF
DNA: TGTGCCAGCAGCTTCCGGACTAGCGGTGGAGATACGCAGTATTTT

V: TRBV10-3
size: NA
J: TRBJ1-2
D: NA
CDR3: CAIRGVQGSPVNGYTF
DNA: TGTGCCATCCGGGGGGTTCAGGGGAGCCCTGTTAATGGCTACACCTTC

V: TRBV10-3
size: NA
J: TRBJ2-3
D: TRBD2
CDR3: CAISPTGGETDTQYF
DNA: TGTGCCATCAGCCCGACGGGGGGGGAGACAGATACGCAGTATTTT

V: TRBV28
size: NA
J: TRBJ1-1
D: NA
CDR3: CASSLLGGPEAFF
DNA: TGTGCCAGCAGTTTACTGGGGGGGCCTGAAGCTTTCTTT

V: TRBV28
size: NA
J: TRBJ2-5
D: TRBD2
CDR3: CASRPGGGAETQYF
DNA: TGTGCCAGCAGGCCCGGCGGGGGGGCAGAGACCCAGTACTTC

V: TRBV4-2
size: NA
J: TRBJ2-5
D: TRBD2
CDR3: CASSVGGGGGRQETQYF
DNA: TGTGCCAGCAGCGTAGGGGGAGGCGGGGGGAGGCAAGAGACCCAGTACTTC

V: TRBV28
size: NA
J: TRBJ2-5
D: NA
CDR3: CASRRGQSFETQYF
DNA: TGTGCCAGCAGGCGGGGGCAGTCGTTCGAGACCCAGTACTTC

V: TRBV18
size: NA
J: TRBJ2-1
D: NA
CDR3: CASSPEGWGEQFF
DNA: TGTGCCAGCTCACCAGAGGGATGGGGTGAGCAGTTCTTC

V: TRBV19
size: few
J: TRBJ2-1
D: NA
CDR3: CASSLRRRGHGEQFF
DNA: TGTGCCAGTAGTCTCCGGAGGAGGGGGCATGGTGAGCAGTTCTTC

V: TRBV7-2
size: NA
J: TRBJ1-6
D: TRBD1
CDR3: CASTPDRASNSPLHF
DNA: TGTGCCAGCACCCCGGACAGGGCGTCCAATTCACCCCTCCACTTT